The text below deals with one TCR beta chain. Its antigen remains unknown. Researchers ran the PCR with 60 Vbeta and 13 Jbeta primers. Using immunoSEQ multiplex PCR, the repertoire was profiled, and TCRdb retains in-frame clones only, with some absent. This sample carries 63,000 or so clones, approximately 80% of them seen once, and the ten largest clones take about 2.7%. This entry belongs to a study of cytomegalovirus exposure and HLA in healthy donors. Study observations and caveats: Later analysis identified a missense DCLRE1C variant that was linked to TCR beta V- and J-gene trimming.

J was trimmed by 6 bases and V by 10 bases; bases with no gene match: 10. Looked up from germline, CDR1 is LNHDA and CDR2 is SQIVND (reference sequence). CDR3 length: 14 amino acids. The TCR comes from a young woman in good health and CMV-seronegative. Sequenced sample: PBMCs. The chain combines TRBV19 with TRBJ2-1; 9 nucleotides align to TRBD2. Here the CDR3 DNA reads TGTGCCACCCGCTCTGCGGGGGGGACCAATGAGCAGTTCTTC. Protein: CATRSAGGTNEQFF.